A single sample gave rise to the 18 T cell receptor beta chains below, sequenced in a study of blood T cell repertoires in COVID-19. The protocol was immunoSEQ multiplex PCR, while the TCRdb copy is restricted to in-frame clones and leaves out a portion. Of about 210,000 clones in the sample, 70% to 90% are singletons; the top ten hold 7.6%. The sequencing input was peripheral blood. These TCRs come from a woman aged 50 to 60 with active or convalescent COVID-19.

This chain connects TRBV2 to TRBJ2-1; D is possibly TRBD2 (6 bases). V shed 10 bases and J shed 7 bases, with 14 bases lying between them. This CDR3 spans 12 amino acids. Germline loops: CDR1 SNHLY, CDR2 FYNNEI. The CDR3 loop is CATTGTRNEQFF. CDR3 in DNA: TGTGCCACCACGGGGACTCGTAATGAGCAGTTCTTC. Drawing the rest from reference TRBV2 and TRBJ2-1, the complete variable domain is EPEVTQTPSHQVTQMGQEVILRCVPISNHLYFYWYRQILGQKVEFLVSFYNNEISEKSEIFDDQFSVERPDGSNFTLKIRSTKLEDSAMYFCATTGTRNEQFFGPGTRLTVL.

This sequence joins TRBV6-5 and TRBJ1-5; D might be TRBD1 (6 bases). CDR3 length equals 14 residues. Germline-derived CDR1 and CDR2 are MNHEY and SVGAGI. V was clipped by 6 bases and J by 7 bases, with 16 bases between them. Here the CDR3 reads CASRGTPSGQPQHF. In DNA, the CDR3 is TGTGCCAGCAGGGGGACACCTTCGGGACAGCCCCAGCATTTT.

V is TRBV5-1 and J is TRBJ1-3; perhaps TRBD1 as D (6 bases). V was clipped by 6 bases and J by 5 bases, with 27 bases between them. From germline, CDR1 is SGHRS and CDR2 YFSETQ. CDR3 size: 18 residues. The CDR3 is CASTDISEGTRRRNTIYF. The CDR3 DNA reads TGCGCCAGCACCGACATTAGTGAAGGGACAAGGAGGCGAAACACCATATATTTT. The variable domain in full, completed from reference TRBV5-1 and TRBJ1-3, reads KAGVTQTPRYLIKTRGQQVTLSCSPISGHRSVSWYQQTPGQGLQFLFEYFSETQRNKGNFPGRFSGRQFSNSRSEMNVSTLELGDSALYLCASTDISEGTRRRNTIYFGEGSWLTVV.

The gene calls are TRBV30 and TRBJ1-5; 7 bases match TRBD1. This CDR3 spans 15 amino acids. Unmatched junction bases numbered 11, after V lost 3 bases and J lost 6 bases. Germline CDR1 GTSNPN, CDR2 SVGIG (reference sequence). This CDR3 reads CAWSEGTVGGQPQHF. The CDR3 DNA follows: TGTGCCTGGAGCGAGGGGACAGTCGGGGGTCAGCCCCAGCATTTT.

The rearrangement links TRBV29-1 to TRBJ2-3, with 14 positions matching TRBD2. With 4 bases clipped from V and 0 bases from J, the junction kept 0 bases outside the gene matches. CDR3 length: 15 residues. Germline lookup yields CDR1 SQVTM and CDR2 ANQGSEA. The CDR3 reads CSVGLAGGSTDTQYF. CDR3 bases: TGCAGCGTTGGACTAGCGGGGGGGAGCACAGATACGCAGTATTTT.

The chain joins TRBV12-5 to TRBJ2-7; 12 bases are shared with TRBD1. Germline V gene sequence: CDR1 LGHNT, CDR2 FRNRAP. After removal of 5 bases from V and 0 bases from J, the junction contained 8 bases not matched to a gene. The CDR3 is 17 residues long. CDR3 loop: CASGPGTGGFISYEQYF. The CDR3 DNA reads as TGTGCTAGTGGTCCCGGGACAGGGGGCTTTATCTCCTACGAGCAGTACTTC.

V is TRBV28 and J is TRBJ2-6; maybe TRBD1 (6 bases). The V gene's germline CDR1 is MDHEN and CDR2 SYDVKM. CDR3 size: 16 residues. Trimming removed 4 bases at V and 0 bases at J, with 10 bases between. CDR3 bases: TGTGCCAGCAGTTCACAGGGCCTCTCTGGGGCCAACGTCCTGACTTTC. It specifies CASSSQGLSGANVLTF.

V usage is TRBV29-1 and J usage is TRBJ2-7; possible D gene TRBD1, 6 bases. This CDR3 is 12 amino acids long. The germline V gene has CDR1 SQVTM and CDR2 ANQGSEA. With 3 bases removed from V and 5 bases from J, the gap between germline ends came to 11 bases. CDR3 in amino acids: CSVELAGDEQYF. The DNA of the CDR3 is TGCAGCGTTGAGCTGGCAGGGGACGAGCAGTACTTC.

This chain joins TRBV6-5 and TRBJ2-1, with unresolved D. Germline CDR1 and CDR2: MNHEY and SVGAGI. V lost 10 bases and J 6 bases, leaving 16 bases between the germline ends. This CDR3 region has 13 residues. The CDR3 region has the DNA TGTGCCACCTTCCGAGTAGAGTCCAATGAGCAGTTCTTC. Residues: CATFRVESNEQFF.

V and J are TRBV7-3 and TRBJ2-7; TRBD2 might be the D (6 bases). V lost 5 bases, J lost 2 bases, and 16 bases lay in between. CDR1 SGHTA and CDR2 FQGTGA come from the germline V gene. The CDR3 contains 15 residues. This CDR3 reads CASSRAPGLTYEQYF. The CDR3 region has the DNA TGTGCCAGCAGCCGAGCTCCGGGACTTACCTACGAGCAGTACTTC.

The gene calls are TRBV9 and TRBJ2-7; D gene uncertain. The CDR3 has 14 residues. Germline V gene lookup returns CDR1 SGDLS and CDR2 YYNGEE. The V end lost 3 bases, the J end lost 3 bases, and 13 bases lay between the germline ends. CDR3 sequence reads: CASSAPGRDYEQYF. DNA for the CDR3: TGTGCCAGCAGCGCTCCTGGGCGAGACTACGAGCAGTACTTC.

V and J are TRBV29-1 and TRBJ2-7; perhaps TRBD2 as D (6 bases). The V gene's germline CDR1 is SQVTM and CDR2 ANQGSEA. Between the trimmed V and J ends, which lost 2 bases and 6 bases, there was a span of 14 bases. This CDR3 contains 13 residues. CDR3: CSVETSGSGEQYF. CDR3 coding DNA: TGCAGCGTTGAAACCAGCGGGTCTGGCGAGCAGTACTTC.

The chain is built from TRBV11-2 and TRBJ2-3; no clear D gene. With 5 bases removed from V and 0 bases from J, the gap between germline ends came to 3 bases. Germline V gives CDR1 SGHAT, CDR2 FQNNGV. This CDR3 has 12 residues. The CDR3 region is CASSPSTDTQYF. The CDR3, as DNA: TGTGCCAGCAGCCCAAGCACAGATACGCAGTATTTT. The entire variable domain, with the rest obtained from reference TRBV11-2 and TRBJ2-3, is as follows: EAGVAQSPRYKIIEKRQSVAFWCNPISGHATLYWYQQILGQGPKLLIQFQNNGVVDDSQLPKDRFSAERLKGVDSTLKIQPAKLEDSAVYLCASSPSTDTQYFGPGTRLTVL.

The chain has TRBV5-1 and TRBJ1-6; D perhaps matches TRBD1 (5 bases). V gave up 4 bases and J gave up 7 bases, with 15 bases separating them. Germline V gives CDR1 SGHRS, CDR2 YFSETQ. The CDR3 is made up of 15 amino acids. The DNA of the CDR3 is TGCGCCAGCAGCCCGGTGGTGGGGGGAAATTCACCCCTCCACTTT. It yields the protein CASSPVVGGNSPLHF. The variable domain in full, completed from reference TRBV5-1 and TRBJ1-6, reads KAGVTQTPRYLIKTRGQQVTLSCSPISGHRSVSWYQQTPGQGLQFLFEYFSETQRNKGNFPGRFSGRQFSNSRSEMNVSTLELGDSALYLCASSPVVGGNSPLHFGNGTRLTVT.

V gene TRBV19 combines with J gene TRBJ1-5; 9 positions match TRBD1. The CDR3 covers 17 residues. V was pared by 1 base and J by 6 bases, with 10 bases of the junction left unmatched. Germline V gives CDR1 LNHDA, CDR2 SQIVND (reference sequence). The CDR3 reads CASSIAWGTGTLQPQHF. CDR3 nucleotides: TGTGCCAGTAGTATAGCCTGGGGGACAGGGACCCTTCAGCCCCAGCATTTT.

J is TRBJ2-5 and V is TRBV7-2, with 8 bases fitting TRBD2. The CDR3 has 15 amino acids. Germline values: CDR1 SGHTA, CDR2 FQGNSA. J was trimmed by 4 bases and V by 1 base; bases with no gene match: 5. This CDR3 reads CASSLEGAGVETQYF. The CDR3 DNA is TGTGCCAGCAGCTTAGAGGGAGCGGGGGTAGAGACCCAGTACTTC.

The V gene is TRBV6-5, the J gene TRBJ1-1; tentative D call: TRBD1 (5 bases). V was pared by 0 bases and J by 4 bases, with 12 bases between. The CDR3 contains 15 residues. Germline V lookup: CDR1 MNHEY, CDR2 SVGAGI. For the CDR3, the DNA is TGTGCCAGCAGTTACTCGCCGGGGGGTGGCACTGAAGCTTTCTTT. Encoded protein: CASSYSPGGGTEAFF.

The V and J genes are TRBV7-2 and TRBJ2-3; D gene unclear. From germline, CDR1 is SGHTA and CDR2 FQGNSA. The CDR3 loop spans 13 amino acids. Trimming took off 6 bases at V and 5 bases at J, with 12 bases between the two ends. The CDR3 loop is CASRLNQKDTQYF. CDR3 nucleotide sequence: TGTGCCAGCAGATTAAATCAGAAAGATACGCAGTATTTT.